The 17 T cell receptor beta chains below were found in one sample sequenced in a study of cytomegalovirus exposure and HLA in healthy donors (dated by TCRdb to 2016 to 2017). Library creation used the immunoSEQ multiplex PCR assay. For the multiplex PCR, a mixture combining 60 forward primers for TCR Vbeta segments and 13 reverse primers for TCR Jbeta segments was used. The immuneACCESS repertoire file appears here via TCRdb, limited to in-frame rearrangements. These files lack a portion of the clones; in checked studies, under half of the deficit traces to unresolved V genes, and the cause of the others is not known. The sample table holds some 59,000 clones, of which 82% were seen once. The ten top clones hold 2.5% to 3.5% of the sample. The specimen sequenced was PBMCs. These receptors were taken from a woman younger than 30 in good health and CMV-seronegative.

The V call is TRBV21-1, the J call TRBJ1-2; TRBD1, the table's D call, was not compared with the DNA. TRBV21-1 is termed a pseudogene. The CDR3 covers 16 residues. The CDR3 reads CASSKPKEQLVYGYTF. For the CDR3, the DNA is TGTGCCAGCAGCAAACCGAAGGAACAGTTGGTCTATGGCTACACCTTC.

This sequence joins TRBV6-1 and TRBJ1-4, with 8 bases that match TRBD1. V shed 2 bases, J shed 3 bases, and the junction held 2 bases outside the gene matches. Germline loops: CDR1 MNHNS, CDR2 SASEGT. CDR3 length equals 15 residues. The CDR3 DNA is TGTGCCAGCAGTGAATTGACAGGGGCTAATGAAAAACTGTTTTTT. It encodes CASSELTGANEKLFF.

The V gene is TRBV6-5, the J gene TRBJ2-5, with 10 bases lining up with TRBD2. V lost 5 bases and J lost 5; bases outside the gene matches: 8. Per germline, CDR1 MNHEY and CDR2 SVGAGI. CDR3 length: 15 amino acids. This CDR3 is CASSALAGASETQYF. CDR3 bases: TGTGCCAGCAGTGCGCTAGCGGGAGCGTCGGAGACCCAGTACTTC.

The rearrangement links TRBV27 to TRBJ2-7, with 8 bases matching TRBD2. V trimming: 3 bases; J trimming: 2 bases; junction bases outside the gene matches: 9. This CDR3 spans 16 amino acids. Germline V gene sequence: CDR1 MNHEY, CDR2 SMNVEV (reference sequence). Here the CDR3 reads CASSFSGGTLAYEQYF. In nucleotides, the CDR3 is TGTGCCAGCAGTTTCTCGGGGGGGACGCTCGCCTACGAGCAGTACTTC.

CDR3 DNA: TGTGCCAGCAGTTTAGGGCTAGCGGGAGAGACAGATACGCAGTATTTT. This sequence encodes CASSLGLAGETDTQYF. This rearrangement joins TRBV28 to TRBJ2-3, with 10 bases aligning to TRBD2. The CDR3 runs 16 residues. Germline CDR1 MDHEN, CDR2 SYDVKM. Trimming took 2 bases from V and 3 from J; bases not matched to a gene: 5.

This clone was observed once. The J gene is TRBJ2-3, the V gene TRBV18, with 14 bases matching TRBD2. This CDR3 contains 16 residues. The germline V gene encodes CDR1 KGHSH and CDR2 LQKENI. After removal of 5 bases from V and 4 bases from J, the junction contained 5 bases not matched to a gene. CDR3 residues: CASSSGLAGAADTQYF. The CDR3 DNA is TGTGCCAGCTCATCGGGACTAGCGGGAGCGGCAGATACGCAGTATTTT.

The V and J genes are TRBV27 and TRBJ1-5; 9 bases map to TRBD1. Trimming took 1 base from V and 9 from J; bases not matched to a gene: 1. The CDR3 is 13 residues long. Germline-derived CDR1 and CDR2 are MNHEY and SMNVEV (reference sequence). Written as DNA, the CDR3 is TGTGCCAGCAGTTTATGGACAGGGGCGCCCCAGCATTTT. Translating it yields CASSLWTGAPQHF.

The chain has TRBV14 and TRBJ2-3, with D hard to call. Germline V CDR1 and CDR2: SGHDN, FVKESK. The CDR3 is 17 amino acids. The V end lost 1 base, the J end lost 0 bases, and 14 bases lay between the germline ends. In nucleotides, the CDR3 is TGTGCCAGCAGCCAAGTCTTTACCTCCACTAGCACAGATACGCAGTATTTT. Translated, it gives CASSQVFTSTSTDTQYF.

The V gene is TRBV6-5, the J gene TRBJ2-3; 9 bases align to TRBD2. Germline V gene sequence: CDR1 MNHEY, CDR2 SVGAGI. The CDR3 is 15 amino acids. Unmatched junction bases numbered 2, after V lost 0 bases and J lost 4 bases. In DNA, the CDR3 is TGTGCCAGCAGTTACTCTAGCGGGAGCCCAGATACGCAGTATTTT. Translation gives CASSYSSGSPDTQYF.

The chain joins TRBV5-1 to TRBJ2-7; possibly TRBD2 for D (5 bases). The CDR3 covers 14 residues. CDR1 and CDR2 (germline): SGHRS, YFSETQ. The V end was cut by 7 bases, the J end by 7 bases, with 21 bases between. As DNA, the CDR3 is TGCGCCAGCGCTTCGGGCACGGAACCGGGAGAGCAGTACTTC. The encoded protein is CASASGTEPGEQYF.

This clone was found a few times. The chain has TRBV5-1 and TRBJ2-1; D gene uncertain. The CDR3 has 14 residues. V was pared by 0 bases and J by 7 bases, with 11 bases between. Looked up from germline, CDR1 is SGHRS and CDR2 is YFSETQ. The CDR3 here is CASSLVPGQNEQFF. CDR3 nucleotides: TGCGCCAGCAGCTTGGTTCCAGGTCAGAATGAGCAGTTCTTC.

The V gene is TRBV19, the J gene TRBJ1-4, with 9 bases aligning to TRBD1. J gave up 8 bases and V 9 bases, and 10 bases lay outside the gene matches. The CDR3 is made up of 14 amino acids. The germline gives CDR1 LNHDA, CDR2 SQIVND (reference sequence). CDR3 loop: CASTSGTGQEKLFF. CDR3 nucleotide sequence: TGTGCCAGCACCTCCGGGACAGGGCAAGAAAAACTGTTTTTT. The entire variable domain, with the rest obtained from reference TRBV19 and TRBJ1-4, is as follows: DGGITQSPKYLFRKEGQNVTLSCEQNLNHDAMYWYRQDPGQGLRLIYYSQIVNDFQKGDIAEGYSVSREKKESFPLTVTSAQKNPTAFYLCASTSGTGQEKLFFGSGTQLSVL.

This rearrangement joins TRBV7-3 to TRBJ1-4, with 8 bases lining up with TRBD1. CDR1 and CDR2 from the germline V gene are SGHTA and FQGTGA. V dropped 4 bases and J dropped 3; count of bases not matched to a gene: 10. This CDR3 has 17 residues. CDR3 sequence: CASSSNSGQAPNEKLFF. The CDR3 DNA reads TGTGCCAGCAGCTCCAACTCGGGACAGGCCCCTAATGAAAAACTGTTTTTT.

This chain joins TRBV28 and TRBJ2-7; D perhaps matches TRBD2 (6 bases). The CDR3 consists of 12 residues. Trimming left V 2 bases short and J 13 bases short, with 15 bases between. Germline V gene lookup returns CDR1 MDHEN and CDR2 SYDVKM. The CDR3 region is CASSLPPGLVYF. DNA of the CDR3: TGTGCCAGCAGTTTACCACCGGGACTGGTCTACTTC.

V is TRBV29-1 and J is TRBJ2-1; 11 nucleotides align to TRBD1. CDR1 SQVTM and CDR2 ANQGSEA come from the germline V gene. Trimming at V came to 7 bases and at J to 9 bases, leaving 11 bases not matched to a gene. CDR3 length: 14 residues. The CDR3, as DNA: TGCAGCGGGGAACCGGGACAGGGGGGGGGTGAGCAGTTCTTC. Encoded protein: CSGEPGQGGGEQFF.

The genes are TRBV12-2 and TRBJ2-4; TRBD2 is the table's D call and was not checked against the DNA. TRBV12-2 is given as a pseudogene. This CDR3 is built from 16 residues. The CDR3 coding sequence is TGTGTTTGGGGGGTCCAACGGGAGGACTCCAAAAACATTCAGTACTTC. It codes for CVWGVQREDSKNIQYF.

This rearrangement joins TRBV5-6 to TRBJ2-7, with 10 bases identical to TRBD2. The V gene's germline CDR1 is SGHDT and CDR2 YYEEEE. CDR3 length: 14 amino acids. V lost 4 bases and J lost 2; bases outside the gene matches: 3. In DNA form, the CDR3 reads TGTGCCAGCAGCGCCGGGACTAGCGCCTACGAGCAGTACTTC. It yields the protein CASSAGTSAYEQYF.